These 17 T cell receptor beta chains were sequenced from one sample in a study of cytomegalovirus exposure and HLA in healthy donors (dated by TCRdb to 2016 to 2017). Libraries were prepared through the immunoSEQ multiplex PCR assay. A mixture of 60 forward primers for TCR Vbeta segments and 13 reverse primers for TCR Jbeta segments was used in the multiplex PCR. TCRdb carries this immuneACCESS record with in-frame sequences only. Its versions omit some clonotypes, under half of them owing to an unresolved V gene in the studies checked, with the rest unexplained. This sample has tens of thousands of clones in its table, and more than 70% of those were observed once. The ten largest clones take up more than 7.5% of the sample. The source material was PBMCs. The receptors were sampled from a man aged 35 to 55 in good health and CMV-seronegative.

V and J are TRBV7-2 and TRBJ2-2; D unclear. Germline-derived CDR1 and CDR2 are SGHTA and FQGNSA. The CDR3 is 11 amino acids. Trimming pared 11 bases from V and 9 bases from J, leaving 13 bases between. The CDR3 nucleotides read TGTGCCTCGTCCGAGGTACGGGAGCTGTTTTTT. Residues: CASSEVRELFF.

The chain links TRBV21-1 to TRBJ2-4; the D call TRBD1 from the table was never checked on the DNA. TRBV21-1 represents a pseudogene. The CDR3 spans 18 residues. The CDR3: CASSTTAHRGPPPNIQYF. The CDR3 DNA is TGTGCCAGCAGCACCACCGCGCACAGGGGGCCCCCCCCAAACATTCAGTACTTC.

This clone was seen only once. This chain connects TRBV5-1 to TRBJ2-1; 7 bases align to TRBD2. Germline V lookup: CDR1 SGHRS, CDR2 YFSETQ. This CDR3 contains 15 residues. Germline trimming cut 6 bases from V and 4 bases from J; bases unmatched to any gene: 10. The DNA for the CDR3 is TGCGCCAGCACCGATGTGCCTAGCGGATACAATGAGCAGTTCTTC. Protein sequence: CASTDVPSGYNEQFF.

The chain carries TRBV10-2 and TRBJ2-7; the D gene is possibly TRBD2 (6 bases). The CDR3 extends over 14 amino acids. Germline assignment: CDR1 WSHSY and CDR2 SAAADI. With 4 bases removed from V and 0 bases from J, the gap between germline ends came to 10 bases. CDR3 region: CASSGGTFSYEQYF. As DNA, the CDR3 is TGCGCCAGCAGTGGTGGGACTTTCTCCTACGAGCAGTACTTC.

The V and J genes are TRBV5-4 and TRBJ2-7; perhaps TRBD1 as D (6 bases). CDR1 and CDR2 from the germline V gene are SGHNT and YYREEE (reference sequence). V was cut by 4 bases and J by 5 bases, with 19 bases left in between. The CDR3 is 15 amino acids. CDR3 DNA sequence: TGTGCCAGCAGCCCCACTCGGACAGAAACCCACGAGCAGTACTTC. Translated, it gives CASSPTRTETHEQYF.

V and J are TRBV18 and TRBJ2-2; TRBD2 agrees at 8 bases. Germline V gene sequence: CDR1 KGHSH, CDR2 LQKENI. Unmatched junction bases numbered 2, after V lost 5 bases and J lost 3 bases. This CDR3 is 14 amino acids long. CDR3 sequence (DNA): TGTGCCAGCTCAAGGCGGGGGGACACCGGGGAGCTGTTTTTT. It specifies CASSRRGDTGELFF.

J is TRBJ2-5 and V is TRBV20-1; D might be TRBD2 (5 bases). The V gene lost 2 bases and the J gene lost 5 bases, with 6 bases spanning the gap. CDR3 length: 11 residues. Germline CDR1 and CDR2: DFQATT and SNEGSKA (reference sequence). This CDR3 is CSARTGETQYF. The CDR3 region has the DNA TGCAGTGCTAGAACGGGGGAGACCCAGTACTTC.

By share, this clone ranks as medium-sized (0.01 to 0.1%). The DNA of the CDR3 is TGTGCCAGCAGTTACTTAGGGGAGGGGGGGTACGAGCAGTACTTC. Residues: CASSYLGEGGYEQYF. V is TRBV6-6 and J is TRBJ2-7; TRBD2 is a possible D gene (7 bases). V was trimmed by 1 base and J by 4 bases, leaving 14 bases between them. The CDR3 sequence is 15 residues long. Germline V gene data show CDR1 as MNHNY and CDR2 as SVGAGI (reference sequence).

This clone was seen once. J is TRBJ1-1 and V is TRBV11-2, with D hard to call. The CDR3 runs 13 residues. Trimming took 2 bases from V and 5 from J, leaving 9 bases between them. CDR1 and CDR2 (germline): SGHAT, FQNNGV. The CDR3 reads CASSLREGTEAFF. The DNA of the CDR3 is TGTGCCAGCAGCTTAAGAGAGGGAACTGAAGCTTTCTTT.

CDR3 residues: CASSALSGLSEQYF. The CDR3 nucleotides read TGTGCCAGCAGTGCCTTGTCAGGGCTGAGCGAGCAGTACTTC. This chain connects TRBV2 to TRBJ2-7; TRBD1 might be the D (5 bases). Trimming took 4 bases from V and 6 from J, leaving 16 bases between them. The CDR3 has 14 residues. Looked up from germline, CDR1 is SNHLY and CDR2 is FYNNEI.

The chain is built from TRBV5-6 and TRBJ1-2; TRBD1 agrees at 7 bases. With V trimmed by 4 bases and J by 4 bases, 4 bases remained unmatched. The CDR3 length is 13 residues. The germline V gene has CDR1 SGHDT and CDR2 YYEEEE. The CDR3 bases are TGTGCCAGCAGCCCTCAGGGGGGCTATGGCTACACCTTC. Translating it yields CASSPQGGYGYTF.

The chain couples TRBV6-1 to TRBJ2-7, with D possibly being TRBD1 (5 bases). Germline assignment: CDR1 MNHNS and CDR2 SASEGT. The CDR3 is made up of 13 amino acids. Trimming shortened V by 0 bases and J by 6 bases, and 9 bases separated the two germline ends. CDR3 bases: TGTGCCAGCAGTGAAGCCTTAAGGGGCGAGCAGTACTTC. It is translated as CASSEALRGEQYF.

The chain links TRBV4-1 to TRBJ2-1; TRBD2 aligns across 10 bases. This CDR3 comprises 16 residues. The trim removed 4 bases at V and 3 bases at J, leaving 6 bases unmatched. CDR1 and CDR2 (germline): MGHRA, YSYEKL. The CDR3 DNA follows: TGCGCCAGCAGCCCCGTTAGCGGGAGGTTCTACAATGAGCAGTTCTTC. This codes for CASSPVSGRFYNEQFF.

V is TRBV28 and J is TRBJ2-5; tentative D call: TRBD1 (6 bases). V was cut by 2 bases and J by 2 bases, with 12 bases left in between. Germline V lookup: CDR1 MDHEN, CDR2 SYDVKM. There are 15 residues in the CDR3. CDR3 residues: CASSLPGGGQETQYF. CDR3 nucleotide sequence: TGTGCCAGCAGTTTACCTGGGGGCGGACAAGAGACCCAGTACTTC.

This clone was seen only once. The V call is TRBV14, the J call TRBJ2-2; 10 positions match TRBD1. Germline CDR1 reads SGHDN; CDR2 reads FVKESK. The CDR3 is 17 amino acids. V was pared by 4 bases and J by 4 bases, with 9 bases of the junction left unmatched. CDR3 coding DNA: TGTGCCAGCAGCCCCCTCCCGGGACAGGGGTTCACCGGGGAGCTGTTTTTT. Translated, it gives CASSPLPGQGFTGELFF.

The chain links TRBV6-6 to TRBJ1-1; D might be TRBD1 (5 bases). The length of the CDR3 is 13 residues. Trimming cost V 4 bases and J 3 bases, with 9 bases left between them. Germline-derived CDR1 and CDR2 are MNHNY and SVGAGI (reference sequence). The CDR3 here is CASSFTRDTEAFF. DNA of the CDR3: TGTGCCAGCAGTTTTACCAGGGACACTGAAGCTTTCTTT.

This rearrangement joins TRBV4-1 to TRBJ2-4; 10 nucleotides line up with TRBD2. The V segment lost 3 bases and the J segment 0 bases; nucleotides outside the gene matches: 8. Germline CDR1 MGHRA, CDR2 YSYEKL. CDR3 size: 18 residues. The CDR3 sequence is CASSHPGTSDLAKNIQYF. The CDR3 bases are TGCGCCAGCAGCCATCCCGGGACTAGCGACCTAGCCAAAAACATTCAGTACTTC.